A selection of T cell receptor beta chains follows, all from one sample in a study of blood T cells in healthy people across ages. TCRdb reprocessed the 5' RACE reads via MiXCR and lists one record per CDR3 protein. The data show about 900,000 distinct CDR3 sequences, approximately 59% seen once. The specimen was blood. The origin of the receptors is a man aged 30 to 39 in good health. CDR3s include the opening cysteine and the closing phenylalanine or tryptophan. Fields, in order: V gene, J gene, CDR3 protein.

TRBV9,TRBJ2-2,CASSPRGQNTGELFF
TRBV7-9,TRBJ1-4,CASSSDNNEKLFF
TRBV5-1,TRBJ2-5,CASGDRGRETQYF
TRBV4-2,TRBJ2-7,CASSRRLAGEAHEQYF
TRBV20-1,-,CSVRTGRGETQYF
TRBV7-8,TRBJ2-3,CASSLWTSQDTQYF
TRBV4-3,TRBJ2-3,CASVLKRGLTDTQYF
TRBV29-1,TRBJ1-1,CSVEEGLSTEAFF
TRBV27,TRBJ1-2,CASSYRTGVNYGYTF
TRBV20-1,-,CSVAIGQLTAYEQYF
TRBV27,TRBJ1-1,CASRGTGMNTEAFF
TRBV3-1,TRBJ1-2,CASSHLGGGNYGYTF
TRBV5-1,TRBJ1-2,CASSSGRQGRTEGYTF
TRBV5-1,TRBJ2-1,CASSREPYNEQFF